This entry concerns a single T cell receptor beta chain. The data were taken from a study of blood T cell repertoires in COVID-19. Study in general: Sample material is recorded as cDNA or gDNA derived from T cells, B-cell-depleted T cells, or PBMCs.

In the authors' workflow: From reference gene primer amplification, estimates of nucleated cell counts were derived. Using immunoSEQ multiplex PCR, the repertoire was profiled, and TCRdb retains in-frame clones only, with some absent. V and J calls and clone size are as listed in that table; D and trimming were resolved from the DNA. Found here are roughly 160,000 clones, roughly 89% of them singletons; the top ten hold around 3.9%. V was shortened by 1 base and J by 6 bases, with 13 bases between the two germline ends. The CDR3 consists of 15 residues. Germline CDR1 SGHVS, CDR2 FQNEAQ. This chain links TRBV7-8 with TRBJ1-5; the D gene is possibly TRBD1 (6 bases). Sequencing was done on a sample of peripheral blood. The receptor was isolated from a woman aged 60 to 75 who had recovered from COVID-19. The DNA for the CDR3 is TGTGCCAGCAGCTTAGTGACAGGCGCCGGTCAGCCCCAGCATTTT. The encoded protein is CASSLVTGAGQPQHF.